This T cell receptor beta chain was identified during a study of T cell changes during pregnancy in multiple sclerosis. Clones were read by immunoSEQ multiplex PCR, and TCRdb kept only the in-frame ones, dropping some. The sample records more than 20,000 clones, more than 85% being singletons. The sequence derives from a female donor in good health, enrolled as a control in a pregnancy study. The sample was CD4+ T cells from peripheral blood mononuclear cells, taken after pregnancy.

The CDR3 is CASSVSGQGPLYEQYF. The CDR3 bases are TGTGCCAGTAGTGTATCGGGACAGGGGCCCCTCTACGAGCAGTACTTC. This rearrangement joins TRBV19 to TRBJ2-7, with 10 bases identical to TRBD1. The length of the CDR3 is 16 residues. The germline CDR1 and CDR2 sequences are LNHDA and SQIVND (reference sequence). The V segment lost 5 bases and the J segment 3 bases; nucleotides outside the gene matches: 10.